Shown below are 31 T cell receptor beta chains from a single sample sequenced in a study of blood T cell repertoires in COVID-19 (dated by TCRdb to the early 2020s). Libraries were built with the immunoSEQ multiplex PCR assay. Held by TCRdb, this immuneACCESS table contains in-frame sequences only and omits some clones. Under half of the omission traces to an unresolved V gene where checked; the cause of the rest is unknown. The sample data list tens of thousands of clones, and around 86% of these were observed just once. The ten largest clones add up to over 60% of the sample. Sequencing was carried out using peripheral blood. The receptors shown here come from a man between 65 and 85 years old with acute or convalescent COVID-19.

The CDR3 spells CASSRGLREKLFF. CDR3 nucleotide sequence: TGTGCCAGCTCGCGGGGACTCCGTGAAAAACTGTTTTTT. The rearrangement uses TRBV18 and TRBJ1-4; TRBD1 might be the D (5 bases). This CDR3 contains 13 residues. The germline V gene has CDR1 KGHSH and CDR2 LQKENI. With 6 bases removed from V and 7 bases from J, the gap between germline ends came to 12 bases.

The chain employs TRBV27 and TRBJ2-7; D possibly corresponds to TRBD2 (5 bases). The CDR3 runs 13 residues. Germline V lookup: CDR1 MNHEY, CDR2 SMNVEV (reference sequence). V gave up 4 bases and J gave up 3 bases, with 10 bases separating them. The CDR3 loop reads CASSYDRGYEQYF. The DNA for the CDR3 is TGTGCCAGCAGTTACGATCGGGGCTACGAGCAGTACTTC.

This clone is judged large. V gene TRBV9 combines with J gene TRBJ2-7; TRBD2 agrees at 8 bases. CDR3 length: 14 residues. After removal of 1 base from V and 3 bases from J, the junction contained 3 bases not matched to a gene. CDR1 and CDR2 (germline): SGDLS, YYNGEE. CDR3 loop: CASSVSGGIYEQYF. The CDR3 DNA sequence: TGTGCCAGCAGCGTAAGCGGGGGAATCTACGAGCAGTACTTC.

The V call is TRBV6-6, the J call TRBJ2-1, with D maybe TRBD2 (5 bases). The CDR3 is made up of 15 amino acids. Trimming took 5 bases from V and 0 from J, leaving 11 bases between them. Germline values: CDR1 MNHNY, CDR2 SVGAGI (reference sequence). The CDR3 bases are TGTGCCAGCAGTAGGGCGGGCAGCTCCTACAATGAGCAGTTCTTC. It yields the protein CASSRAGSSYNEQFF.

This chain links TRBV2 with TRBJ2-5, with D perhaps matching TRBD2 (5 bases). The CDR3 spans 13 residues. Trimming took 7 bases from V and 4 from J, leaving 13 bases between them. Germline loops: CDR1 SNHLY, CDR2 FYNNEI. This CDR3 reads CASIMDGGETQYF. CDR3 coding DNA: TGTGCCAGCATAATGGACGGAGGAGAGACCCAGTACTTC.

The chain uses TRBV7-6 and TRBJ1-6; unclear D gene. This CDR3 is built from 13 residues. Trimming cost V 0 bases and J 14 bases, with 11 bases left between them. The germline gives CDR1 SGHVS, CDR2 FNYEAQ. CDR3 nucleotides: TGTGCCAGCAGCTTAGCGCCCGTGTCGGCCCTCCACTTT. Residues: CASSLAPVSALHF.

CDR3 in DNA: TGTGCCAGCAGCCAAGGGGGGCTTGGGGAACAGCCCCAGCATTTT. This codes for CASSQGGLGEQPQHF. The chain carries TRBV3-1 (or the pseudogene TRBV3-2) and TRBJ1-5; TRBD1 is a possible D gene (6 bases). CDR3 size: 15 residues. Trimming took off 1 base at V and 7 bases at J, with 14 bases between the two ends. Per the germline V gene, CDR1 is LGHDT and CDR2 is YNNKEL (reference sequence).

This sequence joins TRBV4-1 and TRBJ2-5; no firm D call. Trimming shortened V by 1 base and J by 4 bases, and 16 bases separated the two germline ends. The CDR3 runs to 16 residues. Germline-derived CDR1 and CDR2 are MGHRA and YSYEKL. Here the CDR3 DNA reads TGCGCCAGCAGCCAAGGTAGCATTAGCCTGGTAGAGACCCAGTACTTC. Translation gives CASSQGSISLVETQYF.

This clone was recorded only once. The rearrangement uses TRBV7-9 and TRBJ2-7; D call uncertain. This CDR3 has 12 amino acids. V was trimmed by 1 base and J by 6 bases, leaving 7 bases between them. Germline lookup yields CDR1 SEHNR and CDR2 FQNEAQ (reference sequence). The CDR3 sequence: CASSLVRSEQYF. The CDR3 DNA sequence: TGTGCCAGCAGCTTAGTCCGGTCCGAGCAGTACTTC.

This clone has a single count. The rearrangement links TRBV6-6 to TRBJ1-1, with D unclear. CDR1 is MNHNY and CDR2 is SVGAGI in the germline V gene (reference sequence). This CDR3 has 12 amino acids. The V end was cut by 6 bases, the J end by 10 bases, with 15 bases between. This CDR3 is CASRGTDRGAFF. DNA for the CDR3: TGTGCCAGCAGAGGAACAGACCGGGGAGCTTTCTTT.

The CDR3 nucleotides read TGTGCCAGTAGACCCACCCTGCAGGGGGTCAAACTAGCAACTAATGAAAAACTGTTTTTT. Translation gives CASRPTLQGVKLATNEKLFF. The chain is built from TRBV19 and TRBJ1-4; 7 bases fit TRBD1. V dropped 6 bases and J dropped 0; count of bases not matched to a gene: 19. The CDR3 sequence is 20 residues long. CDR1 is LNHDA and CDR2 is SQIVND in the germline V gene (reference sequence).

CDR3 DNA: TGTGCCAGCAGCTTAGTCCTTGGGACAGGGGGTGTCGAGCAGTACTTC. Translating gives CASSLVLGTGGVEQYF. The rearrangement links TRBV7-2 to TRBJ2-7; the match to TRBD1 covers 11 bases. The CDR3 consists of 16 residues. The V gene's germline CDR1 is SGHTA and CDR2 FQGNSA. Unmatched junction bases numbered 8, after V lost 1 base and J lost 6 bases.

The chain links TRBV10-3 to TRBJ1-5, with TRBD1 identical over 7 bases. Germline CDR1 and CDR2: ENHRY and SYGVKD. Unmatched junction bases numbered 5, after V lost 5 bases and J lost 1 base. The CDR3 is 15 amino acids. Here the CDR3 DNA reads TGTGCCATCAGTTTGACAGGGACAAGCAATCAGCCCCAGCATTTT. Translated: CAISLTGTSNQPQHF.

This sequence joins TRBV11-3 and TRBJ2-7; D call uncertain. V shed 6 bases and J shed 0 bases, with 6 bases lying between them. This CDR3 spans 12 amino acids. The germline V gene encodes CDR1 SGHNT and CDR2 YENEEA. The CDR3: CASSSSSYEQYF. Here the CDR3 DNA reads TGTGCCAGCAGTTCGAGCTCCTACGAGCAGTACTTC.

The chain recombines TRBV20-1 with TRBJ2-1; the D gene is possibly TRBD2 (6 bases). Germline assignment: CDR1 DFQATT and CDR2 SNEGSKA (reference sequence). V lost 3 bases to trimming and J lost 12 bases, with 15 bases between them. The CDR3 spans 12 residues. The CDR3 nucleotides are TGCAGTGCTAGTTTCACTCCGGGACTGCAGTTCTTC. It encodes CSASFTPGLQFF.

The V call is TRBV12-3 or TRBV12-4, the J call TRBJ1-1; D is unresolved. Trimming took off 0 bases at V and 11 bases at J, with 13 bases between the two ends. The CDR3 is 13 residues long. This chain's CDR3 is CASSLALTAGAFF. As DNA, the CDR3 is TGTGCCAGCAGTTTAGCCTTGACGGCGGGGGCTTTCTTT.

The chain uses TRBV5-1 and TRBJ1-5, with D unresolved. V was pared by 0 bases and J by 5 bases, with 9 bases between. This CDR3 spans 14 amino acids. Germline CDR1 reads SGHRS; CDR2 reads YFSETQ. Here the CDR3 reads CASSLGAADQPQHF. In DNA form, the CDR3 reads TGCGCCAGCAGCTTGGGGGCAGCCGATCAGCCCCAGCATTTT.

This clone showed up just a few times. The chain has TRBV5-1 and TRBJ2-7; 10 nucleotides line up with TRBD1. Germline V gives CDR1 SGHRS, CDR2 YFSETQ. The CDR3 spans 14 residues. Losses at the gene ends were 0 bases for V and 5 bases for J; bases not matched to a gene: 2. The CDR3 region is CASSLATGGDEQYF. CDR3 bases: TGCGCCAGCAGCTTGGCGACAGGGGGCGACGAGCAGTACTTC.

This clone has only one observation. The V and J genes are TRBV6-5 and TRBJ1-1, with D maybe TRBD1 (5 bases). Trimming pared 6 bases from V and 0 bases from J, leaving 11 bases between. CDR1 and CDR2 from the germline V gene are MNHEY and SVGAGI. This CDR3 has 14 residues. The CDR3 region is CASSHRLMNTEAFF. The CDR3 nucleotides are TGTGCCAGCAGCCACAGGCTAATGAACACTGAAGCTTTCTTT.

The chain has TRBV5-1 and TRBJ1-2; D is unresolved. V dropped 7 bases and J dropped 6 bases, with 13 bases sitting between them. There are 12 residues in the CDR3. CDR1 and CDR2 (germline): SGHRS, YFSETQ. CDR3 bases: TGCGCCAGCTACGCACGGGGAAATGGCTACACCTTC. Its protein is CASYARGNGYTF.

V usage is TRBV18 and J usage is TRBJ2-7, with 12 bases aligning to TRBD1. Germline values: CDR1 KGHSH, CDR2 LQKENI. Losses at the gene ends were 6 bases for V and 2 bases for J; bases not matched to a gene: 5. This CDR3 contains 15 residues. This CDR3 reads CASSSGTGGTYEQYF. CDR3 nucleotide sequence: TGTGCCAGCTCGTCCGGGACAGGGGGCACCTACGAGCAGTACTTC.

This chain joins TRBV7-9 and TRBJ1-1, with D perhaps TRBD1 (5 bases). Trimming removed 5 bases from V and 4 bases from J, with 11 bases in between. The CDR3 spans 13 residues. The germline V gene encodes CDR1 SEHNR and CDR2 FQNEAQ (reference sequence). Here the CDR3 reads CASSPSGGTEAFF. CDR3 DNA: TGTGCCAGCAGCCCGTCGGGGGGCACTGAAGCTTTCTTT.

The chain is built from TRBV3-1 (or the pseudogene TRBV3-2) and TRBJ1-2; D is undetermined. V lost 0 bases and J lost 6, with 11 bases in between. The CDR3 loop spans 14 amino acids. CDR1 LGHDT and CDR2 YNNKEL come from the germline V gene (reference sequence). In nucleotides, the CDR3 is TGTGCCAGCAGCCAAGATGCCGTCGCGGATGGCTACACCTTC. It translates to CASSQDAVADGYTF.

This sequence joins TRBV11-2 and TRBJ2-1, with D possibly matching TRBD1 (5 bases). Trimming removed 5 bases from V and 0 bases from J, with 14 bases in between. This CDR3 is 16 amino acids long. Germline CDR1 reads SGHAT; CDR2 reads FQNNGV. This CDR3 reads CASSLDRHTSYNEQFF. For the CDR3, the DNA is TGTGCCAGCAGCCTCGACAGACATACCTCCTACAATGAGCAGTTCTTC.

The chain is built from TRBV5-6 and TRBJ1-2; 7 bases align to TRBD1. CDR1 is SGHDT, CDR2 YYEEEE, per germline. The J segment lost 0 bases and the V segment lost 0 bases, leaving 5 bases of the junction unmatched. This CDR3 comprises 16 residues. This CDR3 reads CASSLGDRLSNYGYTF. The CDR3 region has the DNA TGTGCCAGCAGCTTGGGGGACAGACTATCTAACTATGGCTACACCTTC.

The V call is TRBV5-4, the J call TRBJ2-1; D is unclear. The CDR3 runs 13 residues. Deletions cut 0 bases from V and 5 bases from J, with 6 bases between. The germline V gene has CDR1 SGHNT and CDR2 YYREEE (reference sequence). CDR3 nucleotide sequence: TGTGCCAGCAGCTTGGAACTAAACAATGAGCAGTTCTTC. It is translated as CASSLELNNEQFF.

The chain employs TRBV7-8 and TRBJ2-1; 12 bases line up with TRBD2. The CDR3 has 17 residues. CDR1 and CDR2 from the germline V gene are SGHVS and FQNEAQ. The trim removed 3 bases at V and 6 bases at J, leaving 9 bases unmatched. Here the CDR3 reads CASSLALASGRVNEQFF. The CDR3 DNA reads TGTGCCAGCAGCTTGGCTCTGGCTAGCGGGAGGGTCAATGAGCAGTTCTTC.

This rearrangement joins TRBV5-1 to TRBJ1-6; TRBD1 is a possible D gene (5 bases). The CDR3 has 13 amino acids. V was trimmed by 4 bases and J by 13 bases, leaving 15 bases between them. Germline loops: CDR1 SGHRS, CDR2 YFSETQ. Here the CDR3 reads CASSRGDRDPLHF. DNA of the CDR3: TGCGCCAGCAGCCGGGGGGACCGCGATCCCCTCCACTTT.

The table lists this clone with a few counts. The chain links TRBV2 to TRBJ2-7, with unresolved D. The V and J ends lost 5 bases and 3 bases respectively, with 8 bases between them. Per germline, CDR1 SNHLY and CDR2 FYNNEI. This CDR3 comprises 12 residues. CDR3: CASSITDYEQYF. For the CDR3, the DNA is TGTGCCAGCAGTATCACAGACTACGAGCAGTACTTC. The whole variable domain, filled in from reference TRBV2 and TRBJ2-7, reads EPEVTQTPSHQVTQMGQEVILRCVPISNHLYFYWYRQILGQKVEFLVSFYNNEISEKSEIFDDQFSVERPDGSNFTLKIRSTKLEDSAMYFCASSITDYEQYFGPGTRLTVT.

The J gene is TRBJ2-7, the V gene TRBV3-1 (or the pseudogene TRBV3-2); D might be TRBD2 (5 bases). Trimming removed 4 bases at V and 7 bases at J, with 8 bases between. Germline V gives CDR1 LGHDT, CDR2 YNNKEL (reference sequence). There are 11 residues in the CDR3. The CDR3 DNA sequence: TGTGCCAGCAGCCTTCGGAGGGAGCAGTACTTC. Protein sequence: CASSLRREQYF.

This chain connects TRBV2 to TRBJ1-3; D unresolved. Germline CDR1 SNHLY, CDR2 FYNNEI. V lost 3 bases and J lost 0, with 6 bases in between. The CDR3 consists of 14 residues. CDR3 in amino acids: CASSDQYSGNTIYF. CDR3 DNA sequence: TGTGCCAGCAGTGACCAGTACTCTGGAAACACCATATATTTT. Supplemented by reference TRBV2 and TRBJ1-3, the full variable domain reads EPEVTQTPSHQVTQMGQEVILRCVPISNHLYFYWYRQILGQKVEFLVSFYNNEISEKSEIFDDQFSVERPDGSNFTLKIRSTKLEDSAMYFCASSDQYSGNTIYFGEGSWLTVV.